The next 11 T cell receptor beta chains were all read from a single sample in a study of control samples from healthy donors and cancer patients. The data were produced by immunoSEQ multiplex PCR, yet TCRdb's version contains in-frame clones alone and is incomplete. The repertoire consists of approximately 150,000 clones, with about 91% occurring once and the leading ten covering under 4%. The sample comprised blood. The origin of the receptors is a man between 25 and 39 years old in good health.

The V gene is TRBV11-1, the J gene TRBJ1-1; 7 bases fit TRBD1. The V and J ends lost 4 bases and 7 bases, in that order; junction bases with no gene match: 6. Germline V lookup: CDR1 SGHAT, CDR2 FQDESV (reference sequence). This CDR3 is built from 13 residues. DNA for the CDR3: TGTGCCAGCAGCTATCGACAGGGTAGTGAAGCTTTCTTT. Amino acid sequence: CASSYRQGSEAFF.

The chain links TRBV12-3 or TRBV12-4 to TRBJ1-2; D unclear. There are 12 residues in the CDR3. V was shortened by 0 bases and J by 5 bases, with 4 bases between the two germline ends. The CDR3 is CASSLAPYGYTF. In nucleotides, the CDR3 is TGTGCCAGCAGTTTAGCTCCGTATGGCTACACCTTC.

The chain carries TRBV14 and TRBJ1-6, with a possible D match to TRBD1 (6 bases). Trimming removed 2 bases from V and 6 bases from J, with 23 bases in between. This CDR3 comprises 19 residues. Germline CDR1 SGHDN, CDR2 FVKESK. CDR3 amino acids: CASSQFSLGGYNPNSPLHF. DNA of the CDR3: TGTGCCAGCAGCCAATTCTCTCTAGGGGGATACAACCCTAATTCACCCCTCCACTTT.

The chain recombines TRBV6-6 with TRBJ2-7; either TRBD1 or TRBD2 may fit D (5 bases each). The CDR3 runs 14 residues. Germline CDR1 is MNHNY and CDR2 is SVGAGI (reference sequence). With 6 bases removed from V and 1 base from J, the gap between germline ends came to 13 bases. CDR3 DNA: TGTGCCAGCAGGAAGGGGCTAGCTTCCTACGAGCAGTACTTC. Translation: CASRKGLASYEQYF.

The chain combines TRBV11-2 with TRBJ2-7, with 7 bases fitting TRBD1. The ends lost 5 bases at V and 1 base at J; junction bases unmatched: 8. In germline, CDR1 is SGHAT, CDR2 FQNNGV. The CDR3 loop spans 15 amino acids. The CDR3 is CASSVFEGQSYEQYF. DNA for the CDR3: TGTGCCAGCAGCGTCTTCGAGGGACAGTCCTACGAGCAGTACTTC.

This clone occurred once. The genes are TRBV7-8 and TRBJ2-7; 8 positions agree with TRBD1. The CDR3 loop spans 17 amino acids. Germline V lookup: CDR1 SGHVS, CDR2 FQNEAQ. V shed 1 base and J 3 bases; nucleotides not matched to a gene: 11. The CDR3 loop reads CASSLVVGGQAYYEQYF. CDR3 DNA sequence: TGTGCCAGCAGCTTAGTAGTTGGGGGACAGGCTTACTACGAGCAGTACTTC.

This sequence joins TRBV25-1 and TRBJ2-1; TRBD2 is a possible D gene (7 bases). This CDR3 spans 15 amino acids. CDR1 and CDR2 (germline): MGHDK, SYGVNS. Trimming took off 3 bases at V and 8 bases at J, with 17 bases between the two ends. The CDR3 nucleotides read TGTGCCAGCAGTGACTTCCTGGGGGGGCCGGATGAGCAGTTCTTC. Protein sequence: CASSDFLGGPDEQFF.

This chain links TRBV2 with TRBJ2-1; 8 nucleotides match TRBD2. Germline V gene lookup returns CDR1 SNHLY and CDR2 FYNNEI. The junction had 6 bases not matched to a gene; V was cut back by 7 bases and J by 1 base. This CDR3 is 15 amino acids long. CDR3 in amino acids: CASMESGGSYNEQFF. DNA for the CDR3: TGTGCCAGCATGGAGAGCGGGGGATCCTACAATGAGCAGTTCTTC. Variable domain in full (rest from reference TRBV2 and TRBJ2-1): EPEVTQTPSHQVTQMGQEVILRCVPISNHLYFYWYRQILGQKVEFLVSFYNNEISEKSEIFDDQFSVERPDGSNFTLKIRSTKLEDSAMYFCASMESGGSYNEQFFGPGTRLTVL.

The chain couples TRBV6-1 to TRBJ1-6, with D possibly being TRBD1 (5 bases). The V gene lost 3 bases and the J gene lost 7 bases, with 10 bases spanning the gap. This CDR3 spans 14 amino acids. Germline V gene data show CDR1 as MNHNS and CDR2 as SASEGT. CDR3 sequence: CASSDRVGNSPLHF. As DNA, the CDR3 is TGTGCCAGCAGTGACAGGGTGGGAAATTCACCCCTCCACTTT.

This sequence joins TRBV2 and TRBJ2-2, with TRBD2 matching 8 bases. The germline V gene encodes CDR1 SNHLY and CDR2 FYNNEI. This CDR3 is built from 15 residues. V was pared by 7 bases and J by 0 bases, with 4 bases of the junction left unmatched. This CDR3 is CASTLADANTGELFF. CDR3 DNA: TGTGCCAGCACACTAGCGGACGCGAACACCGGGGAGCTGTTTTTT.

In this sample, this clone turned up once. A junction boundary mismatches the germline segment, possibly from a read error. The chain carries TRBV19 and TRBJ1-4; TRBD1 is a possible D gene (5 bases). The CDR3 covers 14 residues. From germline, CDR1 is LNHDA and CDR2 SQIVND (reference sequence). CDR3 sequence (DNA): TGTGCCAGTACCTTCCCGGACACTAGTGAAAAACTGTTTTTT. This encodes CASTFPDTSEKLFF.